These 10 T cell receptor beta chains share one sample of origin, sequenced in a study of lymphopenia after photon versus proton radiotherapy. Method: immunoSEQ multiplex PCR; TCRdb's copy keeps in-frame clones and lacks some. The sample lists approximately 65,000 clones; approximately 90% were seen once. The material sequenced was peripheral blood, taken from a patient treated with photon-based radiotherapy. The receptors come from a woman in her 70s with pancreatic cancer.

This chain uses TRBV7-2 with TRBJ2-5, with TRBD2 matching 12 bases. The CDR3 runs 14 residues. After removal of 4 bases from V and 5 bases from J, the junction contained 2 bases not matched to a gene. Per germline, CDR1 SGHTA and CDR2 FQGNSA. Here the CDR3 reads CASSSLAGGETQYF. The CDR3 nucleotides read TGTGCCAGCAGCTCCCTAGCGGGGGGGGAGACCCAGTACTTC.

This clone showed up just a few times. The chain links TRBV28 to TRBJ1-5, with no clear D. Germline lookup yields CDR1 MDHEN and CDR2 SYDVKM. The CDR3 covers 14 residues. Trimming stripped 2 bases from V and 2 bases from J, with 7 bases between. This CDR3 is CASSLTDGNQPQHF. CDR3 coding DNA: TGTGCCAGCAGTTTAACCGATGGCAATCAGCCCCAGCATTTT.

Written as DNA, the CDR3 is TGTGCCAGCAGCCCCCCGAACAGGGTCAAGACTAACTATGGCTACACCTTC. As protein: CASSPPNRVKTNYGYTF. This chain connects TRBV28 to TRBJ1-2, with D possibly TRBD1 on 6 matching bases. CDR1 MDHEN and CDR2 SYDVKM come from the germline V gene. V was clipped by 6 bases and J by 0 bases, with 20 bases between them. This CDR3 contains 17 residues.

This chain connects TRBV4-1 to TRBJ1-1; D is ambiguous. CDR1 and CDR2 (germline): MGHRA, YSYEKL. V was cut by 0 bases and J by 10 bases, with 18 bases left in between. CDR3 length equals 15 residues. This chain's CDR3 is CASSQDGAPVRGAFF. The CDR3 DNA reads TGCGCCAGCAGCCAAGATGGAGCGCCTGTCCGGGGAGCTTTCTTT.

The CDR3: CATSRDRGQFTEAFF. CDR3 coding DNA: TGTGCCACCAGCAGAGATCGAGGGCAGTTCACTGAAGCTTTCTTT. V and J are TRBV15 and TRBJ1-1; D is unclear. The CDR3 is 15 amino acids. Germline assignment: CDR1 LNHNV and CDR2 YYDKDF (reference sequence). V gave up 0 bases and J gave up 4 bases, with 12 bases separating them.

The genes are TRBV9 and TRBJ2-3; D possibly corresponds to TRBD1 (5 bases). V lost 1 base, J lost 1 base, and 10 bases lay in between. The CDR3 loop spans 15 amino acids. Germline values: CDR1 SGDLS, CDR2 YYNGEE. CDR3 sequence (DNA): TGTGCCAGCAGCGTACAGGGTGGGCGCACAGATACGCAGTATTTT. This gives the protein CASSVQGGRTDTQYF. The whole variable domain, filled in from reference TRBV9 and TRBJ2-3, reads DSGVTQTPKHLITATGQRVTLRCSPRSGDLSVYWYQQSLDQGLQFLIQYYNGEERAKGNILERFSAQQFPDLHSELNLSSLELGDSALYFCASSVQGGRTDTQYFGPGTRLTVL.

V usage is TRBV6-5 and J usage is TRBJ2-1, with 10 nucleotides matching TRBD1. The V gene's germline CDR1 is MNHEY and CDR2 SVGAGI. The CDR3 runs to 15 residues. V was pared by 6 bases and J by 4 bases, with 6 bases of the junction left unmatched. CDR3 DNA: TGTGCCAGCAGCAACGGACAGGGGGAGTACAATGAGCAGTTCTTC. Translated: CASSNGQGEYNEQFF.

This clone was seen a single time. The chain uses TRBV7-2 and TRBJ2-1, with 10 bases lining up with TRBD2. The CDR3 has 14 amino acids. Germline lookup yields CDR1 SGHTA and CDR2 FQGNSA. The junction had 3 bases not matched to a gene; V was cut back by 4 bases and J by 6 bases. The CDR3 region has the DNA TGTGCCAGCAGCTCACGGACTAGCGGCAATGAGCAGTTCTTC. Protein product: CASSSRTSGNEQFF. Full variable domain (missing parts from reference TRBV7-2 and TRBJ2-1): GAGVSQSPSNKVTEKGKDVELRCDPISGHTALYWYRQSLGQGLEFLIYFQGNSAPDKSGLPSDRFSAERTGGSVSTLTIQRTQQEDSAVYLCASSSRTSGNEQFFGPGTRLTVL.

This chain uses TRBV28 with TRBJ1-1; 9 nucleotides match TRBD1. This CDR3 is built from 13 residues. V dropped 10 bases and J dropped 5; count of bases not matched to a gene: 8. The V gene's germline CDR1 is MDHEN and CDR2 SYDVKM. The CDR3 here is CAIGTGSETEAFF. CDR3 sequence (DNA): TGTGCCATCGGGACAGGGTCTGAGACTGAAGCTTTCTTT.

The V call is TRBV15, the J call TRBJ2-1; 11 bases map to TRBD2. Looked up from germline, CDR1 is LNHNV and CDR2 is YYDKDF (reference sequence). The CDR3 is made up of 15 amino acids. The ends lost 1 base at V and 4 bases at J; junction bases unmatched: 0. The CDR3 DNA reads TGTGCCACCAGCAGAGGGACTAGCGGGTACAATGAGCAGTTCTTC. This codes for CATSRGTSGYNEQFF.